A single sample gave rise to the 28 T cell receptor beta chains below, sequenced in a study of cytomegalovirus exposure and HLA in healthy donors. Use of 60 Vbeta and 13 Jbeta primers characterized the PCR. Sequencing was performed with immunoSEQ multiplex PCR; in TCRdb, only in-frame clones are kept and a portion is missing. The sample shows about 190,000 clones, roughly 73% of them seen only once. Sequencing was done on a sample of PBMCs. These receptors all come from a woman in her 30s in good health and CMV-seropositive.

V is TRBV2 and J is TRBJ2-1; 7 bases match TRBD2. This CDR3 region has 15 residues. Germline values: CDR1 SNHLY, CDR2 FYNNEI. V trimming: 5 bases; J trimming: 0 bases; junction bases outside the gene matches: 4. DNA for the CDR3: TGTGCCAGCAGTCGCGAGCGGGACTCCTACAATGAGCAGTTCTTC. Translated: CASSRERDSYNEQFF.

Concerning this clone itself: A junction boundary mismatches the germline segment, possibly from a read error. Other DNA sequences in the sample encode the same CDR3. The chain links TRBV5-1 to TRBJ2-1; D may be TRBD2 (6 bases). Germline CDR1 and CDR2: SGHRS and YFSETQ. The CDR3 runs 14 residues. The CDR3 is CASSLELAIDEQFF. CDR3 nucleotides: TGTGCCAGCAGCTTGGAGCTAGCGATCGATGAGCAGTTCTTC.

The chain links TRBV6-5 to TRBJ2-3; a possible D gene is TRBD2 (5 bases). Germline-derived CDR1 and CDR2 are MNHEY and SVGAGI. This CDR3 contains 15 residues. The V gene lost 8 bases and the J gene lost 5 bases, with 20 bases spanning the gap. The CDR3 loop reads CASSVEREQVDTQYF. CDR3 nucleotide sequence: TGTGCCAGCTCGGTCGAAAGGGAGCAGGTAGATACGCAGTATTTT.

The DNA of the CDR3 is TGTGCCAGCAGCAGGGGCGGGACCGCGAATGGCTACACCTTC. Its protein is CASSRGGTANGYTF. The gene calls are TRBV5-4 and TRBJ1-2; maybe TRBD1 (5 bases). Germline V lookup: CDR1 SGHNT, CDR2 YYREEE (reference sequence). The V and J ends lost 4 bases and 6 bases respectively, with 16 bases between them. This CDR3 has 14 residues.

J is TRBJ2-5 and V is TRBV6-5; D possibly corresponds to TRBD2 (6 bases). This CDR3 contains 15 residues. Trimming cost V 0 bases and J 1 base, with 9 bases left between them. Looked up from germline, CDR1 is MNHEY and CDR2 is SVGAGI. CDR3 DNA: TGTGCCAGCAGTTACTCGTGGGGGGTCCAAGAGACCCAGTACTTC. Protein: CASSYSWGVQETQYF.

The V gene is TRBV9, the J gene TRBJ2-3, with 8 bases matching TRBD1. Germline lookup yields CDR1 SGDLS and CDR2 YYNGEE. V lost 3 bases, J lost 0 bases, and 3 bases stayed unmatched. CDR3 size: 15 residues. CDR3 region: CASSGTGWSTDTQYF. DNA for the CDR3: TGTGCCAGCAGCGGGACAGGGTGGAGCACAGATACGCAGTATTTT.

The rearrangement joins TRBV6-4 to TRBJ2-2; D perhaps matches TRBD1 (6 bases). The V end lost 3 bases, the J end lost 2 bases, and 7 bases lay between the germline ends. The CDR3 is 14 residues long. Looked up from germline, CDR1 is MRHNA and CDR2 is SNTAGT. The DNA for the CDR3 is TGTGCCAGCAGTGAGGGACACAACACCGGGGAGCTGTTTTTT. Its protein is CASSEGHNTGELFF.

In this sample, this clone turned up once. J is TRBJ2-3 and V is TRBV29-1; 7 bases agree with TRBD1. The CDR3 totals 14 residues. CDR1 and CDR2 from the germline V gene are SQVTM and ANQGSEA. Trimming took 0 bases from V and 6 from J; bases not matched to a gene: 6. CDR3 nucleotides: TGCAGCGTTGAAGATCTCGGCAGGGGGGATACGCAGTATTTT. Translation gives CSVEDLGRGDTQYF.

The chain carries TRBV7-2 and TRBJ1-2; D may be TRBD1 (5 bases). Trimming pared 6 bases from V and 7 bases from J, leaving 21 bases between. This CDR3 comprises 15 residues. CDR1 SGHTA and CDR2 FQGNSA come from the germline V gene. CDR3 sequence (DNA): TGTGCCAGCAGTCGAGACCCAGGGTCGCGTGGTGGCTACACCTTC. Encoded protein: CASSRDPGSRGGYTF.

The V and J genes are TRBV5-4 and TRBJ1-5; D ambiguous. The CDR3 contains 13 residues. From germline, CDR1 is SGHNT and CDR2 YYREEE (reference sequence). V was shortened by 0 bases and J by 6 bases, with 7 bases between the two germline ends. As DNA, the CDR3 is TGTGCCAGCAGCTTGGAACCGAGTCAGCCCCAGCATTTT. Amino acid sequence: CASSLEPSQPQHF.

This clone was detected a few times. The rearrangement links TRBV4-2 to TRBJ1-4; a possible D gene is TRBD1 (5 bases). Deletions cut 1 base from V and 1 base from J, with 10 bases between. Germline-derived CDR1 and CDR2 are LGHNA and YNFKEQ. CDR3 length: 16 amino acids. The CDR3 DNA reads TGTGCCAGCAGCCAAGCCGCTGGACAAACTAATGAAAAACTGTTTTTT. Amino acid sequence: CASSQAAGQTNEKLFF.

In DNA form, the CDR3 reads TGTGCCAGCAGTGAAACAGGGTTGAGGACTGAAGCTTTCTTT. Its translation: CASSETGLRTEAFF. The genes are TRBV2 and TRBJ1-1; D is perhaps TRBD1 (6 bases). V was shortened by 2 bases and J by 5 bases, with 12 bases between the two germline ends. The CDR3 loop spans 14 amino acids. Germline V CDR1 and CDR2: SNHLY, FYNNEI.

For the CDR3, the DNA is TGCGCCAGCAGCTTGGCCGTCGGGAACCTTGGAGAGACCCAGTACTTC. Translation gives CASSLAVGNLGETQYF. V usage is TRBV5-1 and J usage is TRBJ2-5, with a possible D match to TRBD2 (5 bases). This CDR3 is 16 amino acids long. V dropped 0 bases and J dropped 4 bases, with 16 bases sitting between them. Germline CDR1 reads SGHRS; CDR2 reads YFSETQ.

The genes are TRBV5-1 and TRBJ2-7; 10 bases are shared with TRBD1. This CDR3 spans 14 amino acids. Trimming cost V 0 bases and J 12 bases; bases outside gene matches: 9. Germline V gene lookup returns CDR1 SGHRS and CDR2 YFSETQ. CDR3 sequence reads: CASSLAPGTGVTYF. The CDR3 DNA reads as TGCGCCAGCAGCTTGGCGCCCGGGACAGGGGTAACGTACTTC.

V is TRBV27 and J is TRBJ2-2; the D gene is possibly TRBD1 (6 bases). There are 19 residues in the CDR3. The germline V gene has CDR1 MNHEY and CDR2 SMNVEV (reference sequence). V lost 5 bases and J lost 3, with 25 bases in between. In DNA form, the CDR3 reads TGTGCCAGCAGTGGCTCCAGACGGATCCAGGGGTGGGACACCGGGGAGCTGTTTTTT. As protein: CASSGSRRIQGWDTGELFF.

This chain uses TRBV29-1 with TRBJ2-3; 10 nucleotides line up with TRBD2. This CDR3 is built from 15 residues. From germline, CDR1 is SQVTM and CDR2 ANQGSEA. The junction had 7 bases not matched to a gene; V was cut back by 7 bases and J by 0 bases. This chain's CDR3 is CSARTSGTSTDTQYF. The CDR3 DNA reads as TGCAGCGCCCGGACTAGCGGAACCAGCACAGATACGCAGTATTTT.

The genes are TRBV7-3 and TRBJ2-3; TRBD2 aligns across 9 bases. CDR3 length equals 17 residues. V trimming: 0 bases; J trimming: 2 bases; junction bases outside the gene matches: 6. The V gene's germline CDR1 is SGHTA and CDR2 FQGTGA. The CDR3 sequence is CASSLTPLAGYTDTQYF. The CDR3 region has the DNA TGTGCCAGCAGCTTAACTCCGCTAGCGGGATACACAGATACGCAGTATTTT.

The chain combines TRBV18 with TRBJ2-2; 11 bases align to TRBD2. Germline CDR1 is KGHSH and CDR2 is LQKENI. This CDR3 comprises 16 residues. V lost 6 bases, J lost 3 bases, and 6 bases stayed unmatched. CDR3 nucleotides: TGTGCCAGCTCGGGACTAGCGGTCGAATACACCGGGGAGCTGTTTTTT. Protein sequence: CASSGLAVEYTGELFF.

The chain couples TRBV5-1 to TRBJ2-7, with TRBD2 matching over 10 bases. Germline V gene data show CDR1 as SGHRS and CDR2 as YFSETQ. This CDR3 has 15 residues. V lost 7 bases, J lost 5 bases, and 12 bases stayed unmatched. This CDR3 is CASSKTLAGVNEQYF. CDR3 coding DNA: TGCGCCAGCTCCAAGACCCTAGCGGGAGTGAACGAGCAGTACTTC.

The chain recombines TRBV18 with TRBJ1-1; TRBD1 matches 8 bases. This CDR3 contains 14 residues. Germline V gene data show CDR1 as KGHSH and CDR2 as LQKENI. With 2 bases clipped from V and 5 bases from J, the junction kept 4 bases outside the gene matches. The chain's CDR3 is CASSPDRGRTEAFF. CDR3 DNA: TGTGCCAGCTCACCAGACAGGGGAAGGACTGAAGCTTTCTTT.

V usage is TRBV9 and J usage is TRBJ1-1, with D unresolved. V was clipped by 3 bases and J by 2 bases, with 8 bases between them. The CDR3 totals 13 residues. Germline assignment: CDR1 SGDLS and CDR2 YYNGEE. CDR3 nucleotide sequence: TGTGCCAGCAGCGCGCTAAAAAACACTGAAGCTTTCTTT. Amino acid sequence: CASSALKNTEAFF.

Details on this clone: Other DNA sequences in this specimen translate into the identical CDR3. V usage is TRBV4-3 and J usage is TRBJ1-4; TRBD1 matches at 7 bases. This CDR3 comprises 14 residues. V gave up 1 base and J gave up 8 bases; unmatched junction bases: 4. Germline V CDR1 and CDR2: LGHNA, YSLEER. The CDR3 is CASSQGQGGEKLFF. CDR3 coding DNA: TGCGCCAGCAGCCAAGGACAGGGTGGAGAAAAACTGTTTTTT.

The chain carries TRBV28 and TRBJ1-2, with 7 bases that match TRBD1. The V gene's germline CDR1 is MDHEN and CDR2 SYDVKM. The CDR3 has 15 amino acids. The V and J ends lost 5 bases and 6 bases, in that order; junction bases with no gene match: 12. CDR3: CASSIPTGIVDGYTF. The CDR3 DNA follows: TGTGCCAGCAGTATCCCGACAGGGATAGTTGATGGCTACACCTTC.

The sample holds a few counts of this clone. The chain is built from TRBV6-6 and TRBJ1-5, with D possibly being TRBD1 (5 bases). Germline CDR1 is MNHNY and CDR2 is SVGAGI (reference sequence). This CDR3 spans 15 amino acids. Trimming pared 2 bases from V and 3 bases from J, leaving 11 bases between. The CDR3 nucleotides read TGTGCCAGCAGTTACGGGGCAGGGCACAATCAGCCCCAGCATTTT. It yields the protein CASSYGAGHNQPQHF.

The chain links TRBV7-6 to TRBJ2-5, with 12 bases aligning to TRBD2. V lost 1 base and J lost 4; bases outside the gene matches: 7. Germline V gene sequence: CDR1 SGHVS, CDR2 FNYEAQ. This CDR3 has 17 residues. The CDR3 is CASSLVATSGSGETQYF. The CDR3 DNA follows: TGTGCCAGCAGCTTAGTGGCGACTAGCGGGAGTGGAGAGACCCAGTACTTC.

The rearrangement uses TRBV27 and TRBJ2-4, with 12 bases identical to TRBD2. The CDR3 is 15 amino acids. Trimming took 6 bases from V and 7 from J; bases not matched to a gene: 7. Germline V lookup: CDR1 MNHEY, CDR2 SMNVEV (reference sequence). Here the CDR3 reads CASSSTSGSLNIQYF. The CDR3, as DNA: TGTGCCAGCAGCTCGACTAGCGGGAGTCTGAACATTCAGTACTTC.

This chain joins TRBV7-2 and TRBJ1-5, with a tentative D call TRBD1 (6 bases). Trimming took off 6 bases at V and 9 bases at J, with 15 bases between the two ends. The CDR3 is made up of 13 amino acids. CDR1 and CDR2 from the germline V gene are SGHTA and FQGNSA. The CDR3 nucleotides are TGTGCCAGCAGTCCATCAGGGGATCGGCCCCAGCATTTT. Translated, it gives CASSPSGDRPQHF.

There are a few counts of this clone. CDR3 loop: CASSYLSRRELYQPQHF. CDR3 DNA: TGTGCCAGTAGTTATTTGAGTAGGAGAGAGTTGTATCAGCCCCAGCATTTT. V usage is TRBV19 and J usage is TRBJ1-5; D not certain. This CDR3 contains 17 residues. Trimming shortened V by 5 bases and J by 5 bases, and 22 bases separated the two germline ends. Germline assignment: CDR1 LNHDA and CDR2 SQIVND (reference sequence).